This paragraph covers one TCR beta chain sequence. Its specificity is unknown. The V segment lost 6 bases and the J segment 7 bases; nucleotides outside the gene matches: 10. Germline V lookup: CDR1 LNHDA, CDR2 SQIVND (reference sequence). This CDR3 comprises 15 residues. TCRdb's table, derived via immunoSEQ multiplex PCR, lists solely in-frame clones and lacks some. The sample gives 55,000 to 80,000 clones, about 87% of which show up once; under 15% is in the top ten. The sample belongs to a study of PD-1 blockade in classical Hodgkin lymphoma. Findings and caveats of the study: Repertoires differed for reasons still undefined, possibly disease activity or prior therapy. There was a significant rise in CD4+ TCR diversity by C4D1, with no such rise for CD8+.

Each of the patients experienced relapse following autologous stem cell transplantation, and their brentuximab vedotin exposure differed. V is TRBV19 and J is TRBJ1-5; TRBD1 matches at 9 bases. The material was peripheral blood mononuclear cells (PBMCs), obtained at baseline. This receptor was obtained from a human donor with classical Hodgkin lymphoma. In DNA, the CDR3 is TGTGCCAGTAGCGCCCGACAGGGGGTATACCAGCCCCAGCATTTT. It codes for CASSARQGVYQPQHF.